A single sample is the source of the 29 T cell receptor beta chains below, sequenced in a study of T cells expressing NK-cell markers. TCRdb reprocessed the 5' RACE reads, with one entry per CDR3 protein and no DNA. The sample table sets out about 450,000 distinct CDR3 sequences. Sequenced: blood T cells: a sorted CD56 or NKG2C T cell subset, CD4+ or CD8+ T cells, or bulk PBMC T cells (not recorded which). The receptor source for this set is a woman aged 18-70 years in good health.

The V call is TRBV7-9, the J call TRBJ2-3; absent DNA, TCRdb's TRBD1 call cannot be checked. Looked up from germline, CDR1 is SEHNR and CDR2 is FQNEAQ (reference sequence). This CDR3 is 14 amino acids long. CDR3 sequence reads: CASSLVTGQDTQYF.

The CDR3 loop is CSVDSGDGYTF. V usage is TRBV29-1 and J usage is TRBJ1-2. Germline values: CDR1 SQVTM, CDR2 ANQGSEA. The CDR3 runs 11 residues.

CDR3 residues: CATSPEKIFSTPNTEAFF. The gene calls are TRBV15 and TRBJ1-1. The CDR3 is made up of 18 amino acids. Germline V gene lookup returns CDR1 LNHNV and CDR2 YYDKDF (reference sequence). Based on the CDR3 plus reference TRBV15 and TRBJ1-1, the full variable domain is DAMVIQNPRYQVTQFGKPVTLSCSQTLNHNVMYWYQQKSSQAPKLLFHYYDKDFNNEADTPDNFQSRRPNTSFCFLDIRSPGLGDTAMYLCATSPEKIFSTPNTEAFFGQGTRLTVV.

The chain is built from TRBV11-3 and TRBJ2-3; with no DNA, the TCRdb D assignment of TRBD1 cannot be verified. The germline gives CDR1 SGHNT, CDR2 YENEEA. The CDR3 is 14 residues long. The CDR3: CASSLGTGVDTQYF. Full variable domain (outside the CDR3, taken from reference TRBV11-3 and TRBJ2-3): EAGVVQSPRYKIIEKKQPVAFWCNPISGHNTLYWYLQNLGQGPELLIRYENEEAVDDSQLPKDRFSAERLKGVDSTLKIQPAELGDSAVYLCASSLGTGVDTQYFGPGTRLTVL.

The chain links TRBV5-1 to TRBJ2-1; as DNA is missing, the TRBD2 call by TCRdb cannot be tested. Germline assignment: CDR1 SGHRS and CDR2 YFSETQ. CDR3 length equals 15 residues. This chain's CDR3 is CASSSGPRGRDEQFF.

The CDR3 loop is CAIRAGGLSEQFF. The chain carries TRBV10-3 and TRBJ2-1; TCRdb's D call of TRBD2 is untestable without DNA. There are 13 residues in the CDR3. CDR1 is ENHRY and CDR2 is SYGVKD in the germline V gene.

This chain links TRBV5-1 with TRBJ2-4; TCRdb's D call, TRBD1, is unchecked because there is no DNA. CDR1 is SGHRS and CDR2 is YFSETQ in the germline V gene. The CDR3 contains 16 residues. The chain's CDR3 is CASSLEPGVAKNIQYF.

V usage is TRBV5-4 and J usage is TRBJ2-3; the D gene TCRdb calls, TRBD1, cannot be checked with no DNA. This CDR3 region has 13 residues. CDR1 and CDR2 from the germline V gene are SGHNT and YYREEE (reference sequence). The CDR3 sequence: CAGGDRASDTQYF.

V gene TRBV9 combines with J gene TRBJ2-1; TCRdb's D call of TRBD1 is untestable without DNA. The CDR3 contains 15 residues. Germline V gives CDR1 SGDLS, CDR2 YYNGEE. The CDR3 reads CASSVLAGGYNEQFF.

The chain is built from TRBV6-2 or TRBV6-3 and TRBJ1-1. CDR3 size: 12 residues. Germline CDR1 is MNHEY and CDR2 is SVGEGT. The CDR3 spells CASSYQNTEAFF.

The genes are TRBV2 and TRBJ2-1; the D gene TCRdb calls, TRBD2, cannot be checked with no DNA. Germline assignment: CDR1 SNHLY and CDR2 FYNNEI. The CDR3 covers 14 residues. Here the CDR3 reads CASSRTSGAGEQFF.

The CDR3 region is CASSMGSYTDTQYF. V is TRBV19 and J is TRBJ2-3. CDR3 size: 14 residues. In germline, CDR1 is LNHDA, CDR2 SQIVND (reference sequence). The full variable domain, with the rest looked up from reference TRBV19 and TRBJ2-3, is DGGITQSPKYLFRKEGQNVTLSCEQNLNHDAMYWYRQDPGQGLRLIYYSQIVNDFQKGDIAEGYSVSREKKESFPLTVTSAQKNPTAFYLCASSMGSYTDTQYFGPGTRLTVL.

The V gene is TRBV10-3, the J gene TRBJ2-4; the TCRdb D gene call, TRBD1, has no DNA to confirm it. CDR1 is ENHRY and CDR2 is SYGVKD in the germline V gene. This CDR3 comprises 14 residues. The CDR3 sequence is CAISARTGGNIQYF.

The gene calls are TRBV12-3 or TRBV12-4 and TRBJ2-6. The CDR3 length is 15 residues. This CDR3 reads CASSPDASGANVLTF.

The chain is built from TRBV12-3 or TRBV12-4 and TRBJ2-1. This CDR3 has 15 residues. CDR3 in amino acids: CASSLGVSSYNEQFF.

The V gene is TRBV11-2, the J gene TRBJ1-2. Germline V gene sequence: CDR1 SGHAT, CDR2 FQNNGV. CDR3 length equals 13 residues. CDR3 region: CASSFERLRGYTF.

CDR3 protein: CSVRGTSTTNEKLFF. The chain combines TRBV29-1 with TRBJ1-4; lacking DNA, the TRBD1 call made by TCRdb goes unchecked. The CDR3 loop spans 15 amino acids. CDR1 SQVTM and CDR2 ANQGSEA come from the germline V gene.

V is TRBV4-1 and J is TRBJ1-5. Germline loops: CDR1 MGHRA, CDR2 YSYEKL. The CDR3 is 15 amino acids. CDR3: CASSQEGLRNQPQHF.

The chain joins TRBV6-4 to TRBJ2-2; TCRdb reports TRBD2, a call that lacks DNA to check it against. In germline, CDR1 is MRHNA, CDR2 SNTAGT. The CDR3 covers 13 residues. CDR3 region: CASAGTSTGELFF.

CDR3 amino acids: CASSNRRDRDTGELFF. The V gene is TRBV21-1, the J gene TRBJ2-2; checking the TCRdb D call of TRBD1 is not possible without DNA. TRBV21-1 is a known pseudogene. The CDR3 sequence is 16 residues long.

This chain links TRBV7-3 with TRBJ2-7; TCRdb's D gene call, TRBD2, goes unchecked for lack of DNA. Germline-derived CDR1 and CDR2 are SGHTA and FQGTGA. The CDR3 extends over 15 amino acids. Here the CDR3 reads CASSVGLAGVGEQYF.

J is TRBJ2-7 and V is TRBV20-1; TCRdb selects TRBD2, and the lack of DNA leaves this call unchecked. Germline V CDR1 and CDR2: DFQATT, SNEGSKA (reference sequence). CDR3 length equals 11 residues. The CDR3 is CTAKGGYEQYF.

V is TRBV6-1 and J is TRBJ2-2; TCRdb calls TRBD2, which cannot be checked without DNA. Germline V gene data show CDR1 as MNHNS and CDR2 as SASEGT. This CDR3 is built from 14 residues. The CDR3 protein is CASTKRASTGELFF.

The rearrangement uses TRBV5-1 and TRBJ1-1; TCRdb lists TRBD1, though no DNA is available to test this call. In germline, CDR1 is SGHRS, CDR2 YFSETQ. The CDR3 is made up of 14 amino acids. CDR3 sequence reads: CASSLRTAYTEAFF.

The gene calls are TRBV7-3 and TRBJ1-6; absent DNA, TCRdb's TRBD1 call cannot be checked. The CDR3 sequence is 13 residues long. Germline lookup yields CDR1 SGHTA and CDR2 FQGTGA. The CDR3 sequence: CASSPGGNSPLHF.

CDR3: CASSPGGGRTRGYTF. J is TRBJ1-2 and V is TRBV12-3 or TRBV12-4; the TCRdb D gene call, TRBD1, has no DNA to confirm it. The CDR3 is 15 residues long.

This chain links TRBV20-1 with TRBJ1-5; TCRdb gives TRBD1 as the D gene, but with no DNA this cannot be confirmed. CDR1 is DFQATT, CDR2 SNEGSKA, per germline (reference sequence). The CDR3 runs to 13 residues. This CDR3 reads CSAMTEANQPQHF.

The rearrangement joins TRBV12-3 or TRBV12-4 to TRBJ1-2; the TCRdb call, TRBD1, lacks DNA for checking. The CDR3 sequence is 15 residues long. The CDR3 reads CASSLGVTVVYGYTF.

The chain links TRBV7-3 to TRBJ2-3; the D gene TCRdb calls, TRBD2, cannot be checked with no DNA. Looked up from germline, CDR1 is SGHTA and CDR2 is FQGTGA. The CDR3 runs to 16 residues. CDR3 sequence reads: CASSLTSGVSTDTQYF.